The clone carrying this T cell receptor beta chain has more than one count but fewer than ten. This record comes from a study of shared clonotypes between healthy human individuals. TCRdb's table, derived via immunoSEQ multiplex PCR, lists solely in-frame clones and lacks some. The table has 2.5 million or so clones, roughly 92% seen once. V was clipped by 3 bases and J by 7 bases, with 13 bases between them. CDR3 size: 15 residues. Germline V CDR1 and CDR2: WNHNN, SYGVQD (reference sequence). Splitting of CD4+ cells produced CD45RA+ naive and CD45RA-negative memory subsets. The rearrangement joins TRBV10-1 to TRBJ1-6; the D gene is possibly TRBD1 (5 bases). The sequencing sample was made of naive CD4+ T cells sorted from blood. Subset denoted: CD45RA+ positively selected. The TCR sequence derives from a man between 18 and 35 years old in good health. CDR3 DNA sequence: TGCGCCAGCAGTGATAGGGGACCGACGAATTCACCCCTCCACTTT. Translating gives CASSDRGPTNSPLHF.